The 10 T cell receptor beta chains listed next were all sequenced from one sample in a study of T-cell reconstitution after alpha-beta-depleted transplantation in children. During its preparation, the TCRbeta library received unique molecular identifiers. TCRdb used MiXCR to reprocess the PCR reads, holding one entry per CDR3 protein. Counted here are 640,000 or so distinct CDR3 sequences, around 16% occurring once; the ten biggest clones make up 0.8% to 1.1%. Specimen: PBMCs from the stem cell graft donor, collected from the stem cell graft. Receptor source: a human donor who donated a stem cell graft to a child with acute myeloid leukemia.

This clonotype was counted ten times or more. This chain connects TRBV13 to TRBJ1-6; D might be TRBD1 (5 bases). The CDR3 contains 15 residues. Germline-derived CDR1 and CDR2 are PRHDT and FYEKMQ (reference sequence). With 3 bases removed from V and 0 bases from J, the gap between germline ends came to 6 bases. The CDR3 DNA reads TGTGCCAGCAGCTTCCAGGGCTCCTATAATTCACCCCTCCACTTT. It translates to CASSFQGSYNSPLHF.

In its sample, this clonotype was seen a few times. A read error may account for a junction end that differs from germline. The chain links TRBV20-1 to TRBJ2-1, with D perhaps matching TRBD1 (6 bases). The CDR3 has 18 residues. Germline V lookup: CDR1 DFQATT, CDR2 SNEGSKA (reference sequence). The CDR3 region is CCASNREIGPPWYNEQFF. The CDR3 DNA reads TGCTGTGCTAGCAACAGGGAAATTGGGCCCCCTTGGTACAATGAGCAGTTCTTC.

This chain links TRBV19 with TRBJ1-4; the match to TRBD1 covers 7 bases. The CDR3 sequence is 15 residues long. The germline V gene has CDR1 LNHDA and CDR2 SQIVND (reference sequence). The V gene end was trimmed by 3 bases and the J gene end by 4 bases; junction bases not matched to a gene: 5. In DNA, the CDR3 is TGTGCCAGTAGTATCCGTTGGGACAGTAATGAAAAACTGTTTTTT. The encoded protein is CASSIRWDSNEKLFF. Combining the CDR3 with reference TRBV19 and TRBJ1-4 gives the whole variable domain DGGITQSPKYLFRKEGQNVTLSCEQNLNHDAMYWYRQDPGQGLRLIYYSQIVNDFQKGDIAEGYSVSREKKESFPLTVTSAQKNPTAFYLCASSIRWDSNEKLFFGSGTQLSVL.

This clonotype has just one count. A single base separates this from a much larger clone, so it may be a read error. The V and J genes are TRBV20-1 and TRBJ2-7, with TRBD1 matching 9 bases. CDR3 size: 16 residues. The V gene's germline CDR1 is DFQATT and CDR2 SNEGSKA (reference sequence). CDR3 loop: CCASGDRESLSYEQYF. The CDR3 DNA reads TGCTGTGCTAGTGGGGACAGGGAAAGTCTCTCCTACGAGCAGTACTTC.

With regard to this clonotype: Possible read error: a much larger clone is one base away. The chain has TRBV12-3 or TRBV12-4 and TRBJ1-1, with D unclear. The CDR3 length is 18 residues. The CDR3 is CASCFNPRPILGNTEAFF. DNA for the CDR3: TGTGCCAGCTGTTTCAATCCCCGGCCCATCCTAGGGAACACTGAAGCTTTCTTT.

At least ten counts were recorded for this clonotype. This chain connects TRBV29-1 to TRBJ1-1; D is ambiguous. Germline values: CDR1 SQVTM, CDR2 ANQGSEA. V lost 0 bases and J 8 bases, leaving 10 bases between the germline ends. The CDR3 length is 12 residues. CDR3 DNA sequence: TGCAGCGTTGAAGATCCGGGGTTGGAAGCTTTCTTT. Protein product: CSVEDPGLEAFF.

This clonotype appeared a single time. This chain uses TRBV14 with TRBJ2-3; no firm D call. Between the trimmed V and J ends, which lost 1 base and 5 bases, there was a span of 10 bases. Germline CDR1 SGHDN, CDR2 FVKESK. This CDR3 is 14 amino acids long. The CDR3: CASSQARFGDTQYF. For the CDR3, the DNA is TGTGCCAGCAGCCAAGCCAGATTTGGAGATACGCAGTATTTT.

Concerning this clonotype: Possible read error: a much larger clone is one base away. The V gene is TRBV7-6, the J gene TRBJ1-3, with D perhaps TRBD1 (6 bases). CDR1 and CDR2 (germline): SGHVS, FNYEAQ. The CDR3 contains 15 residues. The CDR3 here is CASSRLGGSGNTINF. For the CDR3, the DNA is TGTGCCAGCAGCCGTCTCGGGGGCTCTGGAAACACCATAAATTTT.

This clonotype occurred a few times. J is TRBJ2-5 and V is TRBV18; 9 nucleotides line up with TRBD1. The CDR3 covers 15 residues. Germline values: CDR1 KGHSH, CDR2 LQKENI. Germline trimming cut 3 bases from V and 4 bases from J; bases unmatched to any gene: 6. The CDR3 nucleotides read TGTGCCAGCTCACCGCGACAGGGGGACGTAGAGACCCAGTACTTC. Amino acids: CASSPRQGDVETQYF.

This clonotype was found many times. The chain is built from TRBV7-9 and TRBJ2-1; 8 positions match TRBD1. The CDR3 loop spans 16 amino acids. In germline, CDR1 is SEHNR, CDR2 FQNEAQ (reference sequence). V lost 2 bases, J lost 4 bases, and 7 bases stayed unmatched. The CDR3 region is CASSLFGDRLYNEQFF. The CDR3 bases are TGTGCCAGCAGCTTATTCGGGGACAGGCTTTACAATGAGCAGTTCTTC.